The 15 T cell receptor beta chains presented below share a single source sample, sequenced in a study of cytomegalovirus exposure and HLA in healthy donors. 13 Jbeta primers and 60 Vbeta primers were used for the PCR. The method was immunoSEQ multiplex PCR; TCRdb's version includes in-frame clones alone and lacks a portion of them. The sample comprises about 94,000 clones, under 9% of which are singletons, and 2.3% rests with the top ten. The sample consisted of PBMCs. All receptors derive from a man aged 50 to 59 in good health and CMV-seronegative.

This clone has just a few counts. The chain employs TRBV7-9 and TRBJ2-2; D call uncertain. The V gene lost 5 bases and the J gene lost 8 bases, with 18 bases spanning the gap. In germline, CDR1 is SEHNR, CDR2 FQNEAQ (reference sequence). CDR3 length: 15 residues. CDR3 amino acids: CASSIPGSGFGELFF. CDR3 sequence (DNA): TGTGCCAGCAGCATCCCTGGCAGTGGCTTTGGGGAGCTGTTTTTT.

The table lists this clone with a few counts. V usage is TRBV18 and J usage is TRBJ2-5, with a possible D match to TRBD1 (6 bases). Germline loops: CDR1 KGHSH, CDR2 LQKENI. The CDR3 sequence is 15 residues long. Deletions cut 3 bases from V and 0 bases from J, with 11 bases between. The DNA for the CDR3 is TGTGCCAGCTCACCGCGGACAGTTTACCAAGAGACCCAGTACTTC. This codes for CASSPRTVYQETQYF.

There are a few counts of this clone. This chain joins TRBV28 and TRBJ1-4; unclear D gene. V lost 7 bases, J lost 5 bases, and 11 bases lay in between. The CDR3 covers 13 residues. The germline V gene encodes CDR1 MDHEN and CDR2 SYDVKM. The CDR3 sequence is CASTAGLNEKLFF. The CDR3, as DNA: TGTGCCAGCACCGCGGGCCTAAATGAAAAACTGTTTTTT.

The rearrangement joins TRBV7-2 to TRBJ2-3; TRBD2 aligns across 14 bases. The junction had 6 bases not matched to a gene; V was cut back by 3 bases and J by 7 bases. This CDR3 comprises 16 residues. Looked up from germline, CDR1 is SGHTA and CDR2 is FQGNSA. The CDR3 coding sequence is TGTGCCAGCAGCTTTAGGACTAGCGGGGGGATAAATACGCAGTATTTT. Its translation is CASSFRTSGGINTQYF.

A few counts support this clone. The V gene is TRBV10-3, the J gene TRBJ2-7; 7 nucleotides match TRBD2. The CDR3 loop spans 14 amino acids. The V gene end was trimmed by 1 base and the J gene end by 0 bases; junction bases not matched to a gene: 0. Per the germline V gene, CDR1 is ENHRY and CDR2 is SYGVKD. The DNA of the CDR3 is TGTGCCATCAGTGAGTTAGCGGGCTCCTACGAGCAGTACTTC. This gives the protein CAISELAGSYEQYF.

This clone was counted a few times. This rearrangement joins TRBV4-1 to TRBJ1-6; 7 bases match TRBD1. The CDR3 is 17 residues long. J was trimmed by 0 bases and V by 3 bases; bases with no gene match: 5. Germline loops: CDR1 MGHRA, CDR2 YSYEKL. CDR3 loop: CASSQGTVISYNSPLHF. DNA for the CDR3: TGCGCCAGCAGCCAGGGGACAGTAATCTCCTATAATTCACCCCTCCACTTT.

A few counts support this clone. The rearrangement joins TRBV21-1 to TRBJ1-2; the DNA was not used to check the table's D call, TRBD1. TRBV21-1 is labeled a pseudogene. There are 17 residues in the CDR3. The CDR3 coding sequence is TGTGCCAGCATCTCACCGAGACACCCTTATGTAGAACCTGGCTACACCTTC. Its protein is CASISPRHPYVEPGYTF.

This clone came up a few times. The chain recombines TRBV7-6 with TRBJ2-7; 10 bases match TRBD1. Germline values: CDR1 SGHVS, CDR2 FNYEAQ. The ends lost 4 bases at V and 5 bases at J; junction bases unmatched: 11. This CDR3 spans 16 amino acids. The DNA of the CDR3 is TGTGCCAGCAGCTCCACCCTTCGGGACAGGGGCCACGAGCAGTACTTC. Translated, it gives CASSSTLRDRGHEQYF.

This chain uses TRBV7-9 with TRBJ2-1; no definite D call. The germline V and J ends were trimmed by 5 bases and 6 bases, with 17 bases remaining between them. Germline CDR1 and CDR2: SEHNR and FQNEAQ (reference sequence). The CDR3 has 15 residues. CDR3 sequence: CASSLPSGVSNEQFF. In DNA, the CDR3 is TGTGCCAGCAGCCTTCCGTCGGGTGTATCCAATGAGCAGTTCTTC.

V and J are TRBV7-2 and TRBJ1-4, with 9 nucleotides matching TRBD1. The CDR3 consists of 16 residues. The germline CDR1 and CDR2 sequences are SGHTA and FQGNSA. Losses at the gene ends were 0 bases for V and 8 bases for J; bases not matched to a gene: 7. The CDR3 is CASSLALQGAWEKLFF. The CDR3 DNA sequence: TGTGCCAGCAGCTTAGCCCTACAGGGGGCTTGGGAAAAACTGTTTTTT.

In this sample, this clone turned up a few times. The chain joins TRBV10-2 to TRBJ1-1; no clear D. The germline V gene has CDR1 WSHSY and CDR2 SAAADI. This CDR3 contains 13 residues. V was pared by 0 bases and J by 8 bases, with 10 bases between. For the CDR3, the DNA is TGCGCCAGCAGTGAGTCCGTGTTTACAGAAGCTTTCTTT. This sequence encodes CASSESVFTEAFF.

The chain is built from TRBV7-9 and TRBJ2-5; possible D gene TRBD1, 6 bases. Germline V gene lookup returns CDR1 SEHNR and CDR2 FQNEAQ (reference sequence). The CDR3 runs 15 residues. Trimming cost V 3 bases and J 2 bases, with 13 bases left between them. The CDR3 region has the DNA TGTGCCAGCAGCTTCGCTCAGGGGTTTCAAGAGACCCAGTACTTC. Translated: CASSFAQGFQETQYF.

In its sample, this clone was seen a few times. The genes are TRBV7-3 and TRBJ1-3; 11 positions match TRBD1. The CDR3 extends over 16 amino acids. The germline V gene has CDR1 SGHTA and CDR2 FQGTGA. The trim removed 3 bases at V and 4 bases at J, leaving 5 bases unmatched. CDR3 sequence (DNA): TGTGCCAGCAGCTTGACCGGGACAGGGGGAGGAAACACCATATATTTT. Amino acids: CASSLTGTGGGNTIYF.

The chain recombines TRBV2 with TRBJ2-6; the D gene is possibly TRBD2 (6 bases). V was cut by 6 bases and J by 2 bases, with 11 bases left in between. This CDR3 comprises 15 residues. Looked up from germline, CDR1 is SNHLY and CDR2 is FYNNEI. CDR3 sequence reads: CASRREIAGANVLTF. The CDR3 nucleotides read TGTGCCAGCAGGCGGGAAATAGCTGGGGCCAACGTCCTGACTTTC.

The chain carries TRBV2 and TRBJ2-7; a possible D gene is TRBD1 (6 bases). V was shortened by 1 base and J by 5 bases, with 18 bases between the two germline ends. The CDR3 covers 16 residues. Germline values: CDR1 SNHLY, CDR2 FYNNEI. The CDR3, as DNA: TGTGCCAGCAGTGAAGTGCTAGGGACAAACGGTGACGAGCAGTACTTC. Translation gives CASSEVLGTNGDEQYF. Based on the CDR3 plus reference TRBV2 and TRBJ2-7, the full variable domain is EPEVTQTPSHQVTQMGQEVILRCVPISNHLYFYWYRQILGQKVEFLVSFYNNEISEKSEIFDDQFSVERPDGSNFTLKIRSTKLEDSAMYFCASSEVLGTNGDEQYFGPGTRLTVT.